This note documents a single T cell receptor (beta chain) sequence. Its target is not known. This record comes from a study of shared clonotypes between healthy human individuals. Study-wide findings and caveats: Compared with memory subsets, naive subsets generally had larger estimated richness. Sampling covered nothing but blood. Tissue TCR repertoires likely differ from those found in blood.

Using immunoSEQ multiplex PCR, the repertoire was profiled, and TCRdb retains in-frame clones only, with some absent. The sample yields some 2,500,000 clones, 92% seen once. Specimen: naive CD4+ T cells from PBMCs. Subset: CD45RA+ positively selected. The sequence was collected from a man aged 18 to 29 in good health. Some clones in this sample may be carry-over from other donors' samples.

CDR3 sequence reads: CASRIPGQGAPGANVLTF. DNA of the CDR3: TGTGCCAGCAGAATTCCGGGACAGGGGGCTCCCGGGGCCAACGTCCTGACTTTC. This rearrangement joins TRBV2 to TRBJ2-6; 12 bases are shared with TRBD1. The CDR3 runs to 18 residues. Trimming took 6 bases from V and 4 from J; bases not matched to a gene: 10. CDR1 is SNHLY, CDR2 FYNNEI, per germline.